The 21 T cell receptor beta chains given below trace back to one sample, sequenced in a study of blood T cell repertoires in COVID-19. Here immunoSEQ multiplex PCR was the method, and the copy in TCRdb shows in-frame clones only, minus some. This table holds a few hundred thousand clones, 88% found once. Sequencing was carried out using peripheral blood. The source of these receptors is a woman aged 45-60 years with active or convalescent COVID-19.

This chain links TRBV27 with TRBJ1-1; D is unresolved. The CDR3 spans 13 residues. CDR1 is MNHEY and CDR2 is SMNVEV in the germline V gene (reference sequence). Trimming shortened V by 7 bases and J by 7 bases, and 16 bases separated the two germline ends. Here the CDR3 DNA reads TGTGCCAGCACCCGGCTTGGGCAGCTTGAAGCTTTCTTT. Translated, it gives CASTRLGQLEAFF.

CDR3 in amino acids: CASSLTGEVDEQYF. CDR3 DNA: TGCGCCAGCAGCTTAACAGGGGAGGTGGACGAGCAGTACTTC. The chain joins TRBV5-1 to TRBJ2-7, with D possibly matching TRBD1 (7 bases). In germline, CDR1 is SGHRS, CDR2 YFSETQ. V was clipped by 2 bases and J by 5 bases, with 14 bases between them. CDR3 length equals 14 residues. The full variable domain, rest sourced from reference TRBV5-1 and TRBJ2-7, is KAGVTQTPRYLIKTRGQQVTLSCSPISGHRSVSWYQQTPGQGLQFLFEYFSETQRNKGNFPGRFSGRQFSNSRSEMNVSTLELGDSALYLCASSLTGEVDEQYFGPGTRLTVT.

The genes are TRBV5-1 and TRBJ1-1; D might be TRBD1 (6 bases). V dropped 0 bases and J dropped 3 bases, with 12 bases sitting between them. CDR1 SGHRS and CDR2 YFSETQ come from the germline V gene. This CDR3 is built from 15 residues. Here the CDR3 reads CASSLEGGAHTEAFF. The CDR3 nucleotides read TGCGCCAGCAGCTTGGAAGGGGGGGCGCACACTGAAGCTTTCTTT.

The chain is built from TRBV14 and TRBJ2-7, with D possibly matching TRBD2 (6 bases). The CDR3 consists of 15 residues. V lost 0 bases and J lost 2, with 11 bases in between. The germline CDR1 and CDR2 sequences are SGHDN and FVKESK. The CDR3 DNA reads as TGTGCCAGCAGCCAAGATTTGGGGAGGACCTACGAGCAGTACTTC. It is translated as CASSQDLGRTYEQYF.

This rearrangement joins TRBV3-1 (or the pseudogene TRBV3-2) to TRBJ2-7; TRBD2 agrees at 7 bases. This CDR3 contains 16 residues. Germline V CDR1 and CDR2: LGHDT, YNNKEL (reference sequence). The ends lost 3 bases at V and 1 base at J; junction bases unmatched: 9. CDR3 sequence (DNA): TGTGCCAGCAGCCACCCGGGGAAGCGGGATTCCTACGAGCAGTACTTC. Its translation is CASSHPGKRDSYEQYF.

The rearrangement uses TRBV28 and TRBJ1-6, with 7 bases lining up with TRBD1. V lost 3 bases to trimming and J lost 7 bases; unmatched junction nucleotides: 6. The CDR3 runs 15 residues. Germline loops: CDR1 MDHEN, CDR2 SYDVKM. Here the CDR3 reads CASSFFGRGNSPLHF. In DNA, the CDR3 is TGTGCCAGCAGTTTCTTCGGCAGGGGGAATTCACCCCTCCACTTT.

In this sample, this clone turned up once. The chain links TRBV11-2 to TRBJ2-1; weak D call: TRBD2 (5 bases). The CDR3 covers 15 residues. Per germline, CDR1 SGHAT and CDR2 FQNNGV. V lost 0 bases and J lost 0, with 6 bases in between. CDR3 sequence: CASSLDGSSYNEQFF. CDR3 DNA: TGTGCCAGCAGCTTAGATGGGAGCTCCTACAATGAGCAGTTCTTC.

This chain uses TRBV5-8 with TRBJ2-3; 11 positions match TRBD2. The CDR3 totals 12 residues. Germline V gene sequence: CDR1 SGHTS, CDR2 YDEGEE. Trimming at V came to 3 bases and at J to 15 bases, leaving 6 bases not matched to a gene. CDR3 protein: CASSWLAGGHYF. CDR3 DNA sequence: TGTGCCAGCAGCTGGCTAGCGGGGGGCCACTATTTT. Combining the CDR3 with reference TRBV5-8 and TRBJ2-3 gives the whole variable domain EAGVTQSPTHLIKTRGQQATLRCSPISGHTSVYWYQQALGLGLQFLLWYDEGEERNRGNFPPRFSGRQFPNYSSELNVNALELEDSALYLCASSWLAGGHYFGPGTRLTVL.

The chain employs TRBV6-5 and TRBJ2-2; tentative D call: TRBD1 (5 bases). Trimming pared 0 bases from V and 5 bases from J, leaving 7 bases between. Germline CDR1 reads MNHEY; CDR2 reads SVGAGI. The CDR3 spans 14 residues. CDR3 loop: CASSYSSGTGELFF. In DNA form, the CDR3 reads TGTGCCAGCAGTTACTCGTCAGGGACCGGGGAGCTGTTTTTT.

The rearrangement uses TRBV4-1 and TRBJ1-5; 7 bases match TRBD1. V gave up 0 bases and J gave up 6 bases; unmatched junction bases: 11. The CDR3 loop spans 17 amino acids. The germline V gene encodes CDR1 MGHRA and CDR2 YSYEKL. The CDR3 DNA follows: TGCGCCAGCAGCCAAGATCGCAGACAGGGTGTCGGTCAGCCCCAGCATTTT. This sequence encodes CASSQDRRQGVGQPQHF.

The V gene is TRBV7-2, the J gene TRBJ2-7; 7 bases match TRBD2. The CDR3 length is 15 residues. The germline V gene encodes CDR1 SGHTA and CDR2 FQGNSA. Trimming took 3 bases from V and 4 from J; bases not matched to a gene: 9. The CDR3 protein is CASSFSRSGVYEQYF. In DNA form, the CDR3 reads TGTGCCAGCAGCTTTTCCCGGAGCGGGGTTTACGAGCAGTACTTC.

V is TRBV18 and J is TRBJ1-2; TRBD1 aligns across 7 bases. V trimming: 2 bases; J trimming: 0 bases; junction bases outside the gene matches: 3. CDR3 length equals 15 residues. The germline V gene has CDR1 KGHSH and CDR2 LQKENI. The CDR3 region is CASSPGQVANYGYTF. The CDR3, as DNA: TGTGCCAGCTCACCAGGACAGGTAGCTAACTATGGCTACACCTTC.

The chain carries TRBV28 and TRBJ1-5; D is ambiguous. V lost 5 bases, J lost 0 bases, and 11 bases lay in between. The CDR3 sequence is 15 residues long. Germline CDR1 reads MDHEN; CDR2 reads SYDVKM. The chain's CDR3 is CASSLTDYSNQPQHF. CDR3 nucleotides: TGTGCCAGCAGTCTTACAGATTATAGCAATCAGCCCCAGCATTTT.

This clone has just one count. This chain links TRBV19 with TRBJ1-1; maybe TRBD1 (5 bases). The germline CDR1 and CDR2 sequences are LNHDA and SQIVND (reference sequence). V lost 3 bases and J lost 5, with 13 bases in between. CDR3 length equals 14 residues. This CDR3 reads CASSIPGIGTEAFF. In nucleotides, the CDR3 is TGTGCCAGTAGTATCCCAGGGATTGGGACTGAAGCTTTCTTT.

DNA for the CDR3: TGTGCCAGCAGAGACAGGGGAGACCAGCCCCAGCATTTT. Residues: CASRDRGDQPQHF. J is TRBJ1-5 and V is TRBV12-3 or TRBV12-4; TRBD1 matches 8 bases. The junction had 5 bases not matched to a gene; V was cut back by 6 bases and J by 7 bases. The CDR3 spans 13 residues.

The chain is built from TRBV28 and TRBJ2-5; D is uncertain. The V gene's germline CDR1 is MDHEN and CDR2 SYDVKM. With 2 bases removed from V and 0 bases from J, the gap between germline ends came to 10 bases. The CDR3 length is 15 residues. The CDR3 DNA reads TGTGCCAGCAGTTTACCAACCCAGTACCAAGAGACCCAGTACTTC. This sequence encodes CASSLPTQYQETQYF.

This clone was found a few times. J is TRBJ2-3 and V is TRBV7-8, with D maybe TRBD2 (7 bases). CDR3 length: 14 amino acids. Germline V gene lookup returns CDR1 SGHVS and CDR2 FQNEAQ. V lost 5 bases and J 4 bases, leaving 13 bases between the germline ends. CDR3 region: CASSTGRVPDTQYF. The CDR3 nucleotides read TGTGCCAGCAGCACAGGGAGGGTCCCAGATACGCAGTATTTT.

The chain recombines TRBV7-2 with TRBJ1-2, with 10 bases lining up with TRBD1. Germline V CDR1 and CDR2: SGHTA, FQGNSA. There are 15 residues in the CDR3. The junction had 7 bases not matched to a gene; V was cut back by 5 bases and J by 4 bases. CDR3 bases: TGTGCCAGCAGCACCGGACAGGGGGTTGTCTATGGCTACACCTTC. Its protein product is CASSTGQGVVYGYTF.

This clone came up once. This chain joins TRBV11-1 and TRBJ2-5; no reliable D call. V was pared by 1 base and J by 3 bases, with 9 bases between. Germline V CDR1 and CDR2: SGHAT, FQDESV (reference sequence). This CDR3 region has 14 residues. The CDR3 bases are TGTGCCAGCAGCTTAGTAGCTGCCGAAGAGACCCAGTACTTC. As protein: CASSLVAAEETQYF.

The chain couples TRBV29-1 to TRBJ2-2; D is unclear. The CDR3 sequence is 14 residues long. Germline assignment: CDR1 SQVTM and CDR2 ANQGSEA. V lost 3 bases and J lost 0, with 8 bases in between. The CDR3 nucleotides are TGCAGCGTTGAGGAGACGGCGAACACCGGGGAGCTGTTTTTT. Residues: CSVEETANTGELFF.

The chain joins TRBV6-5 to TRBJ2-2, with a weak D call TRBD1 (5 bases). The CDR3 totals 14 residues. V shed 4 bases and J shed 3 bases, with 9 bases lying between them. Germline values: CDR1 MNHEY, CDR2 SVGAGI. Written as DNA, the CDR3 is TGTGCCAGCAGTTCAGGGCACGACACCGGGGAGCTGTTTTTT. Translation: CASSSGHDTGELFF.